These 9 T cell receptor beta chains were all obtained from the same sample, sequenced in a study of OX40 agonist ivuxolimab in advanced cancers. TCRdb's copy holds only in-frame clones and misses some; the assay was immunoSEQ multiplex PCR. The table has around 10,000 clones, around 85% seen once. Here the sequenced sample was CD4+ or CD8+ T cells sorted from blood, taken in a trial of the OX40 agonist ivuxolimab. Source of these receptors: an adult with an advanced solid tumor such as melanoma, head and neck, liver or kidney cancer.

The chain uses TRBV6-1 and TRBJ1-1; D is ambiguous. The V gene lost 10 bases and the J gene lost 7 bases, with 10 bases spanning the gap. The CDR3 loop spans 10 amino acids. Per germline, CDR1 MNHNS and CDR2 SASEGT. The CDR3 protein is CAINPDEAFF. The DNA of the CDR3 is TGTGCCATCAACCCGGATGAAGCTTTCTTT.

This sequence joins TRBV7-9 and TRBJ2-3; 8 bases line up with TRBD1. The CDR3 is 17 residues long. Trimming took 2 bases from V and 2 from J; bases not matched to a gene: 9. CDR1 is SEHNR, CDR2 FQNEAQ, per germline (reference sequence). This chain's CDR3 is CASSLRTGGHHTDTQYF. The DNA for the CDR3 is TGTGCCAGCAGCTTACGAACAGGGGGGCACCACACAGATACGCAGTATTTT.

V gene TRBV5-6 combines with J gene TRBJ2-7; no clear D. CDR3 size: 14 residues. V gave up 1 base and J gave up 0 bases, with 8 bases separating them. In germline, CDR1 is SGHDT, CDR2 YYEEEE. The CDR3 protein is CASSLNPGSYEQYF. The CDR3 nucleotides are TGTGCCAGCAGCTTGAATCCAGGCTCCTACGAGCAGTACTTC. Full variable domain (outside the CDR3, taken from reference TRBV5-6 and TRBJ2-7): DAGVTQSPTHLIKTRGQQVTLRCSPKSGHDTVSWYQQALGQGPQFIFQYYEEEERQRGNFPDRFSGHQFPNYSSELNVNALLLGDSALYLCASSLNPGSYEQYFGPGTRLTVT.

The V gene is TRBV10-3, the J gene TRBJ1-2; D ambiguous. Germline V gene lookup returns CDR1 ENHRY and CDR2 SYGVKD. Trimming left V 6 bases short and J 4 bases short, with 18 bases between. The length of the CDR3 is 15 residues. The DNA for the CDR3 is TGTGCCATCAGAGACGAAGAGACCGGAGCCTATGGCTACACCTTC. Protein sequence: CAIRDEETGAYGYTF.

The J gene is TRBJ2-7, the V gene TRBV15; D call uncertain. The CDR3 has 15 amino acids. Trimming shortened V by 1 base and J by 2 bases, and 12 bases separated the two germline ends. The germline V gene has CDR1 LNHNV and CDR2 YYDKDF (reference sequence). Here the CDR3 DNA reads TGTGCCACCAGCAGAGGCAGGACGAATACCTACGAGCAGTACTTC. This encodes CATSRGRTNTYEQYF.

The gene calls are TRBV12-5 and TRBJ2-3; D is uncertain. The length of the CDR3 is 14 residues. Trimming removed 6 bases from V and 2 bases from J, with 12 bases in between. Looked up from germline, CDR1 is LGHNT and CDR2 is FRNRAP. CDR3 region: CASGEVLLTDTQYF. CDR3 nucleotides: TGTGCTAGTGGGGAAGTTCTGCTCACAGATACGCAGTATTTT.

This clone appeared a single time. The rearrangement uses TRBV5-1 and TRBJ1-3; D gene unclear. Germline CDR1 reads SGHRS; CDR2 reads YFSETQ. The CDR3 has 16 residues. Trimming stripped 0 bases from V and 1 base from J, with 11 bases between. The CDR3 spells CASSLDGPGSGNTIYF. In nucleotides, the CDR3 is TGCGCCAGCAGCTTGGATGGCCCGGGGTCTGGAAACACCATATATTTT. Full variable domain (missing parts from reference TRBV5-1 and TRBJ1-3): KAGVTQTPRYLIKTRGQQVTLSCSPISGHRSVSWYQQTPGQGLQFLFEYFSETQRNKGNFPGRFSGRQFSNSRSEMNVSTLELGDSALYLCASSLDGPGSGNTIYFGEGSWLTVV.

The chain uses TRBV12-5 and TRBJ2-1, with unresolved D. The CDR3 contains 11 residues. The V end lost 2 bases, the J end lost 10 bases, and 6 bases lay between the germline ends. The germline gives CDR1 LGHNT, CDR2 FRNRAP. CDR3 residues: CASGLIGEQFF. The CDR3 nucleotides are TGTGCTAGTGGTTTGATAGGGGAGCAGTTCTTC.

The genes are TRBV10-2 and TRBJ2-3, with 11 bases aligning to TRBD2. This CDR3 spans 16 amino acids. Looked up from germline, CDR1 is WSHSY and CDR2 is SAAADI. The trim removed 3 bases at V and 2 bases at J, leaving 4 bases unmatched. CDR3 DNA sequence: TGCGCCAGCAGTGACCTTAGCGGGGGGGTCACAGATACGCAGTATTTT. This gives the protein CASSDLSGGVTDTQYF.